A single sample gave rise to the 3 T cell receptor beta chains below, sequenced in a study of tumor-infiltrating lymphocytes in localized non-small cell lung cancer. Data came from immunoSEQ multiplex PCR; TCRdb stores just in-frame clones and leaves some out. Of over 15,000 clones listed, approximately 62% are singletons. The material sequenced was lung tumor tissue. Receptor source: a human donor with non-small cell lung cancer.

The CDR3 sequence: CASSLSPWGTAYGYTF. CDR3 DNA: TGTGCCAGCAGTTTATCGCCTTGGGGGACAGCTTATGGCTACACCTTC. This chain joins TRBV27 and TRBJ1-2, with 7 nucleotides matching TRBD1. Per the germline V gene, CDR1 is MNHEY and CDR2 is SMNVEV (reference sequence). With 0 bases clipped from V and 5 bases from J, the junction kept 9 bases outside the gene matches. The CDR3 sequence is 16 residues long.

The chain uses TRBV7-3 and TRBJ2-1; 10 bases align to TRBD2. Losses at the gene ends were 5 bases for V and 2 bases for J; bases not matched to a gene: 3. The CDR3 spans 15 residues. The germline gives CDR1 SGHTA, CDR2 FQGTGA. The CDR3: CASSRLAGTYNEQFF. The CDR3 nucleotides read TGTGCCAGCAGCCGACTAGCGGGTACCTACAATGAGCAGTTCTTC.

The chain uses TRBV6-6 and TRBJ2-7; possible D gene TRBD2, 7 bases. Germline values: CDR1 MNHNY, CDR2 SVGAGI (reference sequence). The CDR3 is 15 residues long. With 6 bases removed from V and 4 bases from J, the gap between germline ends came to 19 bases. The CDR3 nucleotides are TGTGCCAGCAGGCCCCCGGGGGCGGGGGTTTACGAGCAGTACTTC. Residues: CASRPPGAGVYEQYF.